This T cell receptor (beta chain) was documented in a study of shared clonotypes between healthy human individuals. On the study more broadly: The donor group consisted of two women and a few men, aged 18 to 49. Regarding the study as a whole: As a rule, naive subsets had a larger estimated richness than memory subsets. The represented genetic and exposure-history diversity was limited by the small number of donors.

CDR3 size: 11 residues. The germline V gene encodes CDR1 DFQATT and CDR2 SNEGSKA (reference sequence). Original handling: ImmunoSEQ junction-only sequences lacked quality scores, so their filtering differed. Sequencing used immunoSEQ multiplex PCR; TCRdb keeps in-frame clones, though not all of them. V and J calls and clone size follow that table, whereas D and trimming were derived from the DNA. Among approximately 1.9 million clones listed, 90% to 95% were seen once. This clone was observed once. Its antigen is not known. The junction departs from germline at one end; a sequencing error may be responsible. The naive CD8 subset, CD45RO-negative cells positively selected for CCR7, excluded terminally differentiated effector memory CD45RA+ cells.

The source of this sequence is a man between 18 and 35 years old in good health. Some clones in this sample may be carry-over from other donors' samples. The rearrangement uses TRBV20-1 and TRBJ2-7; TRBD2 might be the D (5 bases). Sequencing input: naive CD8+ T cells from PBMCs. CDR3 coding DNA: TGCAGTGCCAGAGATACGGGAGAGCAGTACTTC. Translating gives CSARDTGEQYF.